These 8 T cell receptor beta chains were all obtained from the same sample, sequenced in a study of blood T cell repertoires in COVID-19. The assay was immunoSEQ multiplex PCR, and TCRdb's table has in-frame clones only and misses some. The repertoire includes over 250,000 clones, 90% of them detected once, and about 2.4% sits in the top ten. The specimen sequenced was PBMCs or T cells enriched from blood (not recorded which). These receptor sequences come from a man in his sixties who had recovered from COVID-19.

The chain joins TRBV19 to TRBJ1-1; tentative D call: TRBD1 (5 bases). This CDR3 is 14 amino acids long. V shed 3 bases and J shed 1 base, with 9 bases lying between them. Germline CDR1 LNHDA, CDR2 SQIVND (reference sequence). The CDR3 DNA reads as TGTGCCAGTAGTATTCTTGGGGCGAACACTGAAGCTTTCTTT. This translates into CASSILGANTEAFF.

The J gene is TRBJ1-5, the V gene TRBV30, with D possibly TRBD1 on 6 matching bases. V lost 0 bases, J lost 3 bases, and 9 bases lay in between. CDR3 size: 14 residues. Germline V gene data show CDR1 as GTSNPN and CDR2 as SVGIG (reference sequence). The CDR3 DNA sequence: TGTGCCTGGAGTGTACAGGGTGACAATCAGCCCCAGCATTTT. Encoded protein: CAWSVQGDNQPQHF.

This sequence joins TRBV4-1 and TRBJ1-6; 10 positions match TRBD1. Germline values: CDR1 MGHRA, CDR2 YSYEKL. The CDR3 consists of 16 residues. Trimming removed 4 bases from V and 7 bases from J; junction bases left unmatched: 7. The CDR3 nucleotides read TGCGCCAGCAGCCGAGAAGGACAGGGGGTGAATTCACCCCTCCACTTT. It translates to CASSREGQGVNSPLHF.

This clone was seen a handful of times. The chain joins TRBV6-2 or TRBV6-3 to TRBJ2-1, with D maybe TRBD2 (5 bases). The ends were cut back, 2 bases at V and 5 bases at J, with 10 bases in the middle. Germline V gene lookup returns CDR1 MNHEY and CDR2 SVGEGT. The CDR3 loop spans 14 amino acids. CDR3 sequence (DNA): TGTGCCAGCAGTTACCTTGGGAGAGACAATGAGCAGTTCTTC. Amino acids: CASSYLGRDNEQFF.

The table lists this clone with a count of one. This chain connects TRBV27 to TRBJ2-2; weak D call: TRBD2 (7 bases). The CDR3 totals 14 residues. CDR1 is MNHEY, CDR2 SMNVEV, per germline (reference sequence). V shed 6 bases and J shed 6 bases, with 14 bases lying between them. The CDR3: CASSLEGGSGELFF. In nucleotides, the CDR3 is TGTGCCAGCAGCCTCGAGGGGGGGTCCGGGGAGCTGTTTTTT.

The chain joins TRBV12-5 to TRBJ1-6, with 8 bases fitting TRBD1. J was trimmed by 6 bases and V by 6 bases; bases with no gene match: 4. Looked up from germline, CDR1 is LGHNT and CDR2 is FRNRAP. The CDR3 totals 14 residues. This CDR3 reads CASGDRDFNSPLHF. The CDR3 nucleotides are TGTGCTAGTGGGGACAGGGACTTTAATTCACCCCTCCACTTT.

This clone was detected once. The chain is built from TRBV7-3 and TRBJ2-1, with 12 bases aligning to TRBD2. J gave up 5 bases and V 2 bases, and 4 bases lay outside the gene matches. The germline CDR1 and CDR2 sequences are SGHTA and FQGTGA. This CDR3 has 16 residues. This CDR3 reads CASSLASGRAHNEQFF. The DNA for the CDR3 is TGTGCCAGCAGCTTAGCTAGCGGGAGGGCCCACAATGAGCAGTTCTTC.

V usage is TRBV18 and J usage is TRBJ1-2; D may be TRBD1 (6 bases). CDR1 and CDR2 from the germline V gene are KGHSH and LQKENI. The CDR3 totals 14 residues. The ends were cut back, 2 bases at V and 4 bases at J, with 11 bases in the middle. The CDR3 loop is CASSPAPRGYGYTF. In DNA, the CDR3 is TGTGCCAGCTCACCAGCCCCCAGGGGCTATGGCTACACCTTC.